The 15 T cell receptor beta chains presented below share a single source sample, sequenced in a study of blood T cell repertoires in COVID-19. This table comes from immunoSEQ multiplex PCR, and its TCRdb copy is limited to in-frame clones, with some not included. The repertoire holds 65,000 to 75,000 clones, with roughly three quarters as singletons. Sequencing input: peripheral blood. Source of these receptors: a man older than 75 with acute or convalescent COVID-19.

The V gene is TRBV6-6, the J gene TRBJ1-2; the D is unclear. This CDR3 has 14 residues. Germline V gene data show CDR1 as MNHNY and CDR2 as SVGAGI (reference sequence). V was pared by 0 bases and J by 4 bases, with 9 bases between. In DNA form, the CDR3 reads TGTGCCAGCAGTTACTCGAGAGACACCTATGGCTACACCTTC. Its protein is CASSYSRDTYGYTF.

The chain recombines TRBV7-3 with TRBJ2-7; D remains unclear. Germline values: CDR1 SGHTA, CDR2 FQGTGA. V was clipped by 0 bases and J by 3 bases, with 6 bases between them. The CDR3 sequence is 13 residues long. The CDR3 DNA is TGTGCCAGCAGCTTAACAACAGACTACGAGCAGTACTTC. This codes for CASSLTTDYEQYF.

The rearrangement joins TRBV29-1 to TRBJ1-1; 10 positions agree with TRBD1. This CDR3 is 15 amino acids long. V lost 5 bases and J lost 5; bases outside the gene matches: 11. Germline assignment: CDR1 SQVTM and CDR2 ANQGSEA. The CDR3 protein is CSVLPRTGGGTEAFF. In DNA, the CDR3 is TGCAGCGTTCTACCCCGGACAGGGGGGGGGACTGAAGCTTTCTTT.

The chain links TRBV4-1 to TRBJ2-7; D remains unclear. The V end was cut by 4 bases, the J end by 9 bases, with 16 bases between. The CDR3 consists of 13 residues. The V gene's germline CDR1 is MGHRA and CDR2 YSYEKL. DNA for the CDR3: TGCGCCAGCAGCCCTTTAGACCCCCCAGGGCAGTACTTC. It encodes CASSPLDPPGQYF.

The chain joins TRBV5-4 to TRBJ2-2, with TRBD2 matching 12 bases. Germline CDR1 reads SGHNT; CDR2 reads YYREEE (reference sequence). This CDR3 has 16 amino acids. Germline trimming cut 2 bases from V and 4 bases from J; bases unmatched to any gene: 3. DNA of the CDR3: TGTGCCAGCAGCTTAAGACTAGCGGGAGCCACCGGGGAGCTGTTTTTT. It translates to CASSLRLAGATGELFF.

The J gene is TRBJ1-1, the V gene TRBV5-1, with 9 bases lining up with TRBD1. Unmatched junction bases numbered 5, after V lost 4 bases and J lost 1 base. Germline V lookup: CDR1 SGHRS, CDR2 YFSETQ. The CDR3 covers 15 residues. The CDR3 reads CASSLLQGANTEAFF. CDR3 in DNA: TGCGCCAGCAGCCTGTTACAGGGGGCGAACACTGAAGCTTTCTTT.

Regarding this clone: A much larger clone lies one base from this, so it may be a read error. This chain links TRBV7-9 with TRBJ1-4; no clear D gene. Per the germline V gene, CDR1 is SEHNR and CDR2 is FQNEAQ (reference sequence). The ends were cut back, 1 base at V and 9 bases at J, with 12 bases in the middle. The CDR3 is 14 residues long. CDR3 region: CASSLVAANKKLFF. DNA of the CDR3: TGTGCCAGCAGCTTAGTTGCTGCGAATAAAAAACTGTTTTTT.

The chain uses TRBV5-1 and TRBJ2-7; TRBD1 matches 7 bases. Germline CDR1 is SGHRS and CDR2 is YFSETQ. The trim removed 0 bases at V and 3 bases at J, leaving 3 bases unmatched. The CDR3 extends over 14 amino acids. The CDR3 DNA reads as TGCGCCAGCAGCTTGGAGGGGGCGAGCTACGAGCAGTACTTC. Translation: CASSLEGASYEQYF.

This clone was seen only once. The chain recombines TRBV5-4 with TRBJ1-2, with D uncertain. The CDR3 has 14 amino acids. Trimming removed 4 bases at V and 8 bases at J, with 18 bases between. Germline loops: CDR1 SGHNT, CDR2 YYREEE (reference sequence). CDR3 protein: CASSLGLAPEGYTF. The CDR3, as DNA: TGTGCCAGCAGCCTGGGCTTGGCACCTGAAGGCTACACCTTC.

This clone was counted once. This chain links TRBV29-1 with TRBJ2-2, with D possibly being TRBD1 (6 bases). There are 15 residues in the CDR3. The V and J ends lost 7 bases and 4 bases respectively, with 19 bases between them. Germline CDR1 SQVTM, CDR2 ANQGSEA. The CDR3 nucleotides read TGCAGCGCAACCACCAGGACAGACCGCACCGGGGAGCTGTTTTTT. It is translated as CSATTRTDRTGELFF.

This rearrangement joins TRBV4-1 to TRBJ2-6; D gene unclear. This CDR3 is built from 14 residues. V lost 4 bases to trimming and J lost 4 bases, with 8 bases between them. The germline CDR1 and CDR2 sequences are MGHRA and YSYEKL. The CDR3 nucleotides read TGCGCCAGCAGCCTTGAGAGGGGGGCCAACGTCCTGACTTTC. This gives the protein CASSLERGANVLTF.

The chain's CDR3 is CASTLQGSTEAFF. The CDR3 DNA sequence: TGTGCCAGCACCCTCCAGGGGAGCACTGAAGCTTTCTTT. The chain uses TRBV12-3 or TRBV12-4 and TRBJ1-1, with a weak D call TRBD1 (6 bases). The CDR3 runs to 13 residues. V lost 7 bases and J lost 4, with 13 bases in between.

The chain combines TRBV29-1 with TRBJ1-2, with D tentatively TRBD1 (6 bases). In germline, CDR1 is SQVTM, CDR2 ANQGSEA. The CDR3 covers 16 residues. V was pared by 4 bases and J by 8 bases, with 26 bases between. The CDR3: CSVGGGGKQGKDGYTF. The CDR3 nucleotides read TGCAGCGTTGGGGGCGGCGGTAAACAGGGAAAGGACGGCTACACCTTC.

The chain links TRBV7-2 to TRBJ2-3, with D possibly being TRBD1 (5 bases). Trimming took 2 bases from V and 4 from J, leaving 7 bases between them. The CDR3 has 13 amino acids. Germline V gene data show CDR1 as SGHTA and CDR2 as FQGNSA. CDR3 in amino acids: CASSLRGADTQYF. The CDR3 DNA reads TGTGCCAGCAGCTTAAGGGGTGCAGATACGCAGTATTTT. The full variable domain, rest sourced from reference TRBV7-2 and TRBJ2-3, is GAGVSQSPSNKVTEKGKDVELRCDPISGHTALYWYRQSLGQGLEFLIYFQGNSAPDKSGLPSDRFSAERTGGSVSTLTIQRTQQEDSAVYLCASSLRGADTQYFGPGTRLTVL.

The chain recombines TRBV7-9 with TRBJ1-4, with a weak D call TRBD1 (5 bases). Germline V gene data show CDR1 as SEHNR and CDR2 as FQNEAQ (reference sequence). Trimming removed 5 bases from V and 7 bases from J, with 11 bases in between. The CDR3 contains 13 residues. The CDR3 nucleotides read TGTGCCAGCAGCCCCGCGCAGGGTGAAAAACTGTTTTTT. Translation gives CASSPAQGEKLFF.